One and the same sample provided the 27 T cell receptor beta chains below, sequenced in a study of T cells in localized non-small cell lung cancer. Assay: immunoSEQ multiplex PCR; the TCRdb copy retains only in-frame clones and omits some. The profile covers over a thousand clones, with roughly 24% appearing a single time and around 11% taken by the ten largest. The sequences come from lung tumor tissue, collected before any cancer treatment. The receptors shown here come from a male donor at least 60 years old with stage II lung adenocarcinoma.

This clone rates as medium-sized. The chain joins TRBV6-8 to TRBJ2-7; D not certain. This CDR3 comprises 13 residues. The V end lost 8 bases, the J end lost 0 bases, and 11 bases lay between the germline ends. In germline, CDR1 is MNHGY, CDR2 SAAAGT. Written as DNA, the CDR3 is TGTGCCAGCTCCGTTGGATACTCCTACGAGCAGTACTTC. Amino acid sequence: CASSVGYSYEQYF.

The rearrangement links TRBV29-1 to TRBJ2-5, with TRBD1 matching over 7 bases. This CDR3 spans 14 amino acids. CDR1 and CDR2 (germline): SQVTM, ANQGSEA. V shed 6 bases, J shed 4 bases, and the junction held 11 bases outside the gene matches. The CDR3 DNA reads as TGCAGCGTGACTCCCAGGACAGGAGGAGAGACCCAGTACTTC. Its protein is CSVTPRTGGETQYF.

This clone has a handful of counts. This chain uses TRBV15 with TRBJ2-3, with unresolved D. Germline CDR1 LNHNV, CDR2 YYDKDF (reference sequence). CDR3 length: 15 amino acids. Trimming removed 4 bases from V and 1 base from J, with 12 bases in between. CDR3 loop: CATSTNSGGTDTQYF. DNA for the CDR3: TGTGCCACCAGCACAAATTCGGGCGGCACAGATACGCAGTATTTT.

This clone showed up just a few times. The chain is built from TRBV9 and TRBJ1-3; unclear D gene. Germline loops: CDR1 SGDLS, CDR2 YYNGEE. The V gene lost 9 bases and the J gene lost 4 bases, with 14 bases spanning the gap. The CDR3 contains 13 residues. The CDR3 nucleotides are TGTGCCACCTCATCGGGTGCCGGAAACACCATATATTTT. It is translated as CATSSGAGNTIYF. Full variable domain (remainder filled in from reference TRBV9 and TRBJ1-3): DSGVTQTPKHLITATGQRVTLRCSPRSGDLSVYWYQQSLDQGLQFLIQYYNGEERAKGNILERFSAQQFPDLHSELNLSSLELGDSALYFCATSSGAGNTIYFGEGSWLTVV.

The V call is TRBV28, the J call TRBJ2-1; 7 nucleotides line up with TRBD2. The CDR3 sequence is 14 residues long. Germline V gene lookup returns CDR1 MDHEN and CDR2 SYDVKM. After removal of 7 bases from V and 4 bases from J, the junction contained 7 bases not matched to a gene. CDR3 nucleotides: TGTGCCAGCAAAATAGCGGGTTCTTACAATGAGCAGTTCTTC. Translation gives CASKIAGSYNEQFF.

The chain uses TRBV15 and TRBJ2-7, with 10 bases aligning to TRBD2. This CDR3 has 18 residues. The ends lost 0 bases at V and 2 bases at J; junction bases unmatched: 10. Germline V gene data show CDR1 as LNHNV and CDR2 as YYDKDF (reference sequence). In DNA, the CDR3 is TGTGCCACCAGCAGAGACAAAAAAAGGACTAGCGGAACCTACGAGCAGTACTTC. Translation gives CATSRDKKRTSGTYEQYF.

This clone is categorized as medium-sized. The rearrangement links TRBV6-8 to TRBJ2-2; 10 bases agree with TRBD2. The CDR3 consists of 15 residues. The V and J ends lost 7 bases and 1 base, in that order; junction bases with no gene match: 3. Germline CDR1 reads MNHGY; CDR2 reads SAAAGT. CDR3: CASKPSGRNTGELFF. The DNA for the CDR3 is TGTGCCAGCAAACCTAGCGGGAGGAACACCGGGGAGCTGTTTTTT.

This clone was recorded a few times. This sequence joins TRBV28 and TRBJ2-7; 7 positions match TRBD1. The CDR3 loop spans 15 amino acids. Per germline, CDR1 MDHEN and CDR2 SYDVKM. Trimming removed 7 bases from V and 3 bases from J; junction bases left unmatched: 12. This CDR3 is CASMVTSTGYYEQYF. The CDR3 DNA is TGTGCCAGCATGGTAACCTCGACAGGGTACTACGAGCAGTACTTC.

This sequence joins TRBV11-3 and TRBJ2-5; 8 bases are a match to TRBD2. The CDR3 loop spans 15 amino acids. J gave up 4 bases and V 6 bases, and 10 bases lay outside the gene matches. From germline, CDR1 is SGHNT and CDR2 YENEEA. Written as DNA, the CDR3 is TGTGCCAGCAGTCCTATCCTCGGGAGGGGAGAGACCCAGTACTTC. Protein: CASSPILGRGETQYF. The full variable domain, completed using reference TRBV11-3 and TRBJ2-5, is EAGVVQSPRYKIIEKKQPVAFWCNPISGHNTLYWYLQNLGQGPELLIRYENEEAVDDSQLPKDRFSAERLKGVDSTLKIQPAELGDSAVYLCASSPILGRGETQYFGPGTRLLVL.

V gene TRBV15 combines with J gene TRBJ2-3; the D call may be TRBD1 or TRBD2 (6 bases each). Germline values: CDR1 LNHNV, CDR2 YYDKDF (reference sequence). This CDR3 has 15 amino acids. The V and J ends lost 8 bases and 2 bases respectively, with 17 bases between them. The DNA of the CDR3 is TGTGCCACCCGGGGGCTCTCCCCTCTCACAGATACGCAGTATTTT. It codes for CATRGLSPLTDTQYF.

The V and J genes are TRBV6-8 and TRBJ2-7; D perhaps matches TRBD1 (5 bases). Trimming took 5 bases from V and 5 from J, leaving 13 bases between them. Germline CDR1 is MNHGY and CDR2 is SAAAGT. The CDR3 contains 13 residues. As DNA, the CDR3 is TGTGCCAGCAGTGACCACTTCAGGGACGAGCAGTACTTC. This translates into CASSDHFRDEQYF.

This clone appeared a few times. The V gene is TRBV25-1, the J gene TRBJ2-3, with no clear D. V lost 8 bases to trimming and J lost 4 bases, with 10 bases between them. The CDR3 extends over 12 amino acids. The germline gives CDR1 MGHDK, CDR2 SYGVNS. CDR3 residues: CASRFGSDTQYF. In DNA form, the CDR3 reads TGTGCCAGCCGTTTTGGGTCAGATACGCAGTATTTT. Together with reference TRBV25-1 and TRBJ2-3, the CDR3 gives the full variable domain: EADIYQTPRYLVIGTGKKITLECSQTMGHDKMYWYQQDPGMELHLIHYSYGVNSTEKGDLSSESTVSRIRTEHFPLTLESARPSHTSQYLCASRFGSDTQYFGPGTRLTVL.

The V call is TRBV9, the J call TRBJ1-5; D is unclear. Germline V lookup: CDR1 SGDLS, CDR2 YYNGEE. The CDR3 consists of 13 residues. Trimming removed 5 bases at V and 7 bases at J, with 13 bases between. The CDR3 DNA sequence: TGTGCCAGCAGTGAGGAGGGTATCCAGCCCCAGCATTTT. Protein: CASSEEGIQPQHF.

This clone is deemed medium-sized (0.01 to 0.1%). Mismatch with germline at one junction end may stem from a read error. J is TRBJ2-7 and V is TRBV11-3; 7 positions agree with TRBD2. The CDR3 is 14 amino acids. The V gene's germline CDR1 is SGHNT and CDR2 YENEEA. The CDR3 loop is CASSLGTSAHEQYF. In DNA form, the CDR3 reads TGTGCTAGCAGCTTAGGTACTAGCGCCCACGAGCAGTACTTC.

This clone showed up just a few times. V is TRBV11-3 and J is TRBJ2-6; 10 bases match TRBD1. V lost 5 bases, J lost 0 bases, and 10 bases stayed unmatched. This CDR3 contains 19 residues. Germline assignment: CDR1 SGHNT and CDR2 YENEEA. CDR3 protein: CASSPGHGTGVSGANVLTF. CDR3 in DNA: TGTGCCAGCAGCCCCGGCCACGGGACAGGGGTCTCTGGGGCCAACGTCCTGACTTTC.

This clone came up a few times. This chain uses TRBV9 with TRBJ2-7; no clear D. Trimming removed 4 bases at V and 0 bases at J, with 11 bases between. Germline-derived CDR1 and CDR2 are SGDLS and YYNGEE. The CDR3 has 14 amino acids. The CDR3 bases are TGTGCCAGCAGCCCCGGATCGAGCTCCTACGAGCAGTACTTC. Translation: CASSPGSSSYEQYF. The full variable domain, in which reference TRBV9 and TRBJ2-7 provide the parts outside the CDR3, is DSGVTQTPKHLITATGQRVTLRCSPRSGDLSVYWYQQSLDQGLQFLIQYYNGEERAKGNILERFSAQQFPDLHSELNLSSLELGDSALYFCASSPGSSSYEQYFGPGTRLTVT.

Judged by abundance, this clone is large. The genes are TRBV18 and TRBJ1-1; TRBD1 is a possible D gene (6 bases). CDR1 is KGHSH and CDR2 is LQKENI in the germline V gene. V was pared by 0 bases and J by 1 base, with 9 bases between. This CDR3 region has 15 residues. CDR3: CASSPPDRRNTEAFF. The CDR3 DNA is TGTGCCAGCTCACCACCAGACAGGAGGAACACTGAAGCTTTCTTT.

This clone was seen more than once but under ten times. This chain connects TRBV7-5 to TRBJ2-2; the DNA was not compared with TRBD2, the D call given in the table. TRBV7-5 is described as a pseudogene. The CDR3 has 14 amino acids. The CDR3 protein is CASSSPTRPGELFF. Written as DNA, the CDR3 is TGTGCCAGCAGCTCTCCCACGCGCCCCGGGGAGCTGTTTTTT.

The chain uses TRBV18 and TRBJ2-1; D unresolved. Germline CDR1 KGHSH, CDR2 LQKENI. The V end lost 3 bases, the J end lost 4 bases, and 7 bases lay between the germline ends. The CDR3 consists of 13 residues. The CDR3 bases are TGTGCCAGCTCACCGGCAGGATACAATGAGCAGTTCTTC. Translating gives CASSPAGYNEQFF.

The V call is TRBV28, the J call TRBJ1-4; the D is unclear. CDR3 length: 17 amino acids. Germline CDR1 is MDHEN and CDR2 is SYDVKM. Deletions cut 2 bases from V and 5 bases from J, with 18 bases between. Here the CDR3 reads CASSLGVVGMGNEKLFF. For the CDR3, the DNA is TGTGCCAGCAGTTTAGGGGTGGTGGGAATGGGGAATGAAAAACTGTTTTTT.

Here the CDR3 DNA reads TGTGCCAGCAGCCCCATGCAGGGAAAAACTGAAGCTTTCTTT. Translating it yields CASSPMQGKTEAFF. This chain links TRBV11-3 with TRBJ1-1; D possibly corresponds to TRBD1 (5 bases). The V and J ends lost 5 bases and 5 bases respectively, with 15 bases between them. The CDR3 consists of 14 residues. Germline V CDR1 and CDR2: SGHNT, YENEEA.

By share of the sample, this clone is large. V usage is TRBV14 and J usage is TRBJ1-1, with 7 bases matching TRBD1. V lost 1 base to trimming and J lost 7 bases; unmatched junction nucleotides: 6. Germline CDR1 and CDR2: SGHDN and FVKESK. The CDR3 contains 14 residues. The CDR3 spells CASSQGTGPNEAFF. As DNA, the CDR3 is TGTGCCAGCAGCCAAGGGACAGGACCCAATGAAGCTTTCTTT.

Judged by abundance, this clone is medium-sized. The chain recombines TRBV11-3 with TRBJ2-7; D might be TRBD2 (5 bases). V was trimmed by 1 base and J by 3 bases, leaving 19 bases between them. The germline CDR1 and CDR2 sequences are SGHNT and YENEEA. The CDR3 sequence is 17 residues long. The CDR3 DNA follows: TGTGCCAGCAGCTTAGGAAGGTATACGAGAGGGAGCTACGAGCAGTACTTC. Its translation is CASSLGRYTRGSYEQYF.

This clone counts as large. The V gene is TRBV11-3, the J gene TRBJ1-3; TRBD1 might be the D (6 bases). The germline V gene has CDR1 SGHNT and CDR2 YENEEA. This CDR3 is 15 amino acids long. Deletions cut 2 bases from V and 4 bases from J, with 12 bases between. The CDR3 bases are TGTGCCAGCAGCTTAACGAGGGGGACAGGAAACACCATATATTTT. Amino acids: CASSLTRGTGNTIYF.

The J gene is TRBJ2-7, the V gene TRBV6-8, with 7 nucleotides matching TRBD2. The germline gives CDR1 MNHGY, CDR2 SAAAGT. The CDR3 spans 14 residues. Trimming at V came to 4 bases and at J to 0 bases, leaving 3 bases not matched to a gene. The CDR3 DNA follows: TGTGCCAGCAGTTTCGGGAGGAGCTCCTACGAGCAGTACTTC. It codes for CASSFGRSSYEQYF.

This clone came up a few times. The V gene is TRBV5-1, the J gene TRBJ2-7, with 8 positions matching TRBD1. V lost 4 bases to trimming and J lost 2 bases; unmatched junction nucleotides: 14. This CDR3 region has 17 residues. Germline CDR1 SGHRS, CDR2 YFSETQ. CDR3 bases: TGCGCCAGCAGCAAAGCCCAAACAGGGGGGATACCCTACGAGCAGTACTTC. Amino acid sequence: CASSKAQTGGIPYEQYF.

This chain joins TRBV29-1 and TRBJ2-5; TRBD2 matches at 8 bases. V dropped 7 bases and J dropped 4; count of bases not matched to a gene: 8. There are 13 residues in the CDR3. The V gene's germline CDR1 is SQVTM and CDR2 ANQGSEA. The CDR3 spells CSAPGGGGETQYF. The CDR3 DNA reads TGCAGCGCCCCCGGGGGGGGCGGAGAGACCCAGTACTTC.